What follows are 10 T cell receptor beta chains derived from one specimen sequenced in a study of cytomegalovirus exposure and HLA in healthy donors. Amplification used 60 Vbeta primers and 13 Jbeta primers. Sequencing was performed with immunoSEQ multiplex PCR; in TCRdb, only in-frame clones are kept and a portion is missing. Here the sample spans roughly 100,000 clones, 65% to 80% being singletons. Sequenced input: PBMCs. These receptors were collected from a male donor in good health and CMV-seropositive.

This sequence joins TRBV27 and TRBJ1-1, with D tentatively TRBD1 (6 bases). From germline, CDR1 is MNHEY and CDR2 SMNVEV (reference sequence). The V end was cut by 5 bases, the J end by 2 bases, with 12 bases between. CDR3 length: 14 residues. The CDR3 loop reads CASSRQVLNTEAFF. In DNA form, the CDR3 reads TGTGCCAGCAGTCGACAGGTTCTTAACACTGAAGCTTTCTTT.

The table lists this clone with a count of one. The chain employs TRBV10-3 and TRBJ2-4; possibly TRBD2 for D (5 bases). The germline gives CDR1 ENHRY, CDR2 SYGVKD. The CDR3 has 13 amino acids. Between the trimmed V and J ends, which lost 6 bases and 1 base, there was a span of 7 bases. For the CDR3, the DNA is TGTGCCATCAGCTCGGGGGCCAAAAACATTCAGTACTTC. It specifies CAISSGAKNIQYF.

This clone was seen only once. The chain employs TRBV28 and TRBJ2-5, with TRBD1 as a possible D gene (6 bases). The CDR3 spans 15 residues. V was shortened by 6 bases and J by 2 bases, with 16 bases between the two germline ends. Germline V CDR1 and CDR2: MDHEN, SYDVKM. The CDR3 DNA sequence: TGTGCCAGCAGGCCATGGGGGCCGGTTCAAGAGACCCAGTACTTC. It yields the protein CASRPWGPVQETQYF.

The chain joins TRBV21-1 to TRBJ2-1; TRBD2, as called in the table, went unchecked against the DNA. TRBV21-1 counts as a pseudogene. CDR3 size: 16 residues. In DNA form, the CDR3 reads TGTGCCAGCAGCCCCCTTGGAGAACCAGCGCCCAATGAGCAGTTCTTC. Translation: CASSPLGEPAPNEQFF.

V is TRBV4-2 and J is TRBJ2-7; 10 positions agree with TRBD2. CDR1 and CDR2 (germline): LGHNA, YNFKEQ. The junction had 5 bases not matched to a gene; V was cut back by 1 base and J by 2 bases. The CDR3 is made up of 16 amino acids. The CDR3 DNA reads TGTGCCAGCAGCCAAGGGAGAGCGGGAGGGCCCTACGAGCAGTACTTC. Translating gives CASSQGRAGGPYEQYF.

The genes are TRBV28 and TRBJ2-7; 7 bases match TRBD2. The CDR3 runs 15 residues. V was pared by 3 bases and J by 4 bases, with 9 bases of the junction left unmatched. In germline, CDR1 is MDHEN, CDR2 SYDVKM. The chain's CDR3 is CASSFRGVKKYEQYF. CDR3 in DNA: TGTGCCAGCAGTTTCCGGGGGGTTAAAAAATACGAGCAGTACTTC.

This clone was detected only a few times. The chain couples TRBV5-1 to TRBJ2-2, with 7 bases aligning to TRBD2. The CDR3 is made up of 14 amino acids. Unmatched junction bases numbered 4, after V lost 3 bases and J lost 5 bases. CDR1 is SGHRS and CDR2 is YFSETQ in the germline V gene. The CDR3 DNA sequence: TGCGCCAGCAGCTGGGGAGGGACGACCGGGGAGCTGTTTTTT. Residues: CASSWGGTTGELFF.

As to this clone: An end of the junction does not agree with germline; a read error may underlie this. V gene TRBV2 combines with J gene TRBJ1-5, with 9 bases fitting TRBD1. The CDR3 has 15 residues. Germline V lookup: CDR1 SNHLY, CDR2 FYNNEI. DNA for the CDR3: TGTGCCAGCAGGCTGGCAGGGACAGGGTATCAGCCCCAGAATTTT. Amino acid sequence: CASRLAGTGYQPQNF.

This rearrangement joins TRBV6-4 to TRBJ2-1, with 9 bases identical to TRBD2. The CDR3 length is 14 residues. J gave up 6 bases and V 6 bases, and 6 bases lay outside the gene matches. The germline V gene encodes CDR1 MRHNA and CDR2 SNTAGT. The CDR3 protein is CASSKREEGNEQFF. CDR3 sequence (DNA): TGTGCCAGCAGCAAGCGGGAGGAAGGCAATGAGCAGTTCTTC.

This sequence joins TRBV28 and TRBJ2-1; TRBD2 is a possible D gene (5 bases). CDR3 length: 12 residues. Trimming cost V 2 bases and J 12 bases, with 11 bases left between them. Germline V gene data show CDR1 as MDHEN and CDR2 as SYDVKM. Here the CDR3 reads CASSLRETRQFF. The DNA of the CDR3 is TGTGCCAGCAGTTTAAGGGAGACACGGCAGTTCTTC.